This T cell receptor beta chain was profiled in a study of cytomegalovirus exposure and HLA in healthy donors. Using immunoSEQ multiplex PCR, the repertoire was profiled, and TCRdb retains in-frame clones only, with some absent. Here the sample spans under 200,000 clones, approximately 86% being singletons. Turning to this clone: The antigen remains unidentified.

Study-wide results and limits: The authors confirmed in vitro that a few CMV-associated chains were specific for CMV antigens.

The CDR3 loop spans 17 amino acids. Germline V lookup: CDR1 KGHSH, CDR2 LQKENI. Trimming shortened V by 0 bases and J by 5 bases, and 17 bases separated the two germline ends. The rearrangement uses TRBV18 and TRBJ2-1; tentative D call: TRBD1 (6 bases). This TCR was recovered from a woman aged 18-29 years in good health and CMV-seronegative. The sample comprised PBMCs. This chain's CDR3 is CASSPPNRAAGDNEQFF. The DNA of the CDR3 is TGTGCCAGCTCACCACCCAACAGGGCCGCTGGTGACAATGAGCAGTTCTTC.